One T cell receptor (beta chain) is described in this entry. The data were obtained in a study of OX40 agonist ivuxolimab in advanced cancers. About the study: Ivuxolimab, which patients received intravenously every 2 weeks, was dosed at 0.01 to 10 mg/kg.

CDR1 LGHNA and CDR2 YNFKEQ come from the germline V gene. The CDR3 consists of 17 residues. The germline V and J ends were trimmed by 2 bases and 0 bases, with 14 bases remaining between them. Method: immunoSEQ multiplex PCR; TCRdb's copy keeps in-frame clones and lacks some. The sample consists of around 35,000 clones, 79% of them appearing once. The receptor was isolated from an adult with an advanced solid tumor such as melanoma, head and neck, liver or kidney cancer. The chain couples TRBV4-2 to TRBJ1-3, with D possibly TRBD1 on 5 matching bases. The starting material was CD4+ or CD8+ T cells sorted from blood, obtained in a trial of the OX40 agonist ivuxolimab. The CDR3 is CASSQQGALLSGNTIYF. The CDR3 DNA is TGTGCCAGCAGCCAACAGGGTGCATTGCTCTCTGGAAACACCATATATTTT.